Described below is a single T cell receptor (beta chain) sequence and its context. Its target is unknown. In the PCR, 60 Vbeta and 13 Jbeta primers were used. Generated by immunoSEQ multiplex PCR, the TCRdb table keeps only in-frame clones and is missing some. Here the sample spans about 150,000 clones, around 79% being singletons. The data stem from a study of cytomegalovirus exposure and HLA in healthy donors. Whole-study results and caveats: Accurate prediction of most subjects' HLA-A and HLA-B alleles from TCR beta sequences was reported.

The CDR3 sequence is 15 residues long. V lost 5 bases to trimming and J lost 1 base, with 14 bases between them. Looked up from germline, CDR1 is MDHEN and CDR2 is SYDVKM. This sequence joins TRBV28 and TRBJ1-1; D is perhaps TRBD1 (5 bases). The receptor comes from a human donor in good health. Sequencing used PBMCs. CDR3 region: CASSPPAGQNTEAFF. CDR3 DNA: TGTGCCAGCAGTCCCCCGGCAGGGCAGAACACTGAAGCTTTCTTT. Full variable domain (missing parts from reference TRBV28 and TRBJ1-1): DVKVTQSSRYLVKRTGEKVFLECVQDMDHENMFWYRQDPGLGLRLIYFSYDVKMKEKGDIPEGYSVSREKKERFSLILESASTNQTSMYLCASSPPAGQNTEAFFGQGTRLTVV.